The entry below describes one TCR beta chain. Its antigen is as yet unknown. The sample belongs to a study of T cells in Graves' hyperthyroidism and ophthalmopathy. Whole-study findings and limits: Most expanded thyroid clonotypes above 0.001 recurred in blood. Separation of ophthalmopathy from stable hyperthyroidism was achieved by a 13 V-J model.

RNA transcripts gave rise to amplified TCR beta CDR3 regions. HTBI primers were employed in a first-round RT-PCR of the TCR CDR3. Each CDR3 protein is one row after TCRdb ran MiXCR on the multiplex PCR reads. The sample holds 700,000 or so distinct CDR3 sequences, around 15% seen once. When ophthalmopathy did not progress within 18 months, Graves' hyperthyroidism was considered stable. This CDR3 region has 14 residues. Germline loops: CDR1 SGHKS, CDR2 YYEKEE (reference sequence). Trimming took off 4 bases at V and 3 bases at J, with 10 bases between the two ends. Sequenced: blood. The source of this sequence is a man between 18 and 29 years old with Graves' hyperthyroidism. V usage is TRBV5-5 and J usage is TRBJ1-4; tentatively, D is TRBD1 (5 bases). CDR3 nucleotides: TGTGCCAGCAGCGTCGTGGGGGCTAATGAAAAACTGTTTTTT. It yields the protein CASSVVGANEKLFF.